Listed below are T cell receptor beta chains from one sample, sequenced in a study of cytomegalovirus exposure and HLA in healthy donors. Produced via immunoSEQ multiplex PCR; TCRdb's table is partial and in-frame only. The sample lists about 360,000 clones, roughly 90% occurring once. Sequencing input: PBMCs. The source of these receptors is a woman under 30 in good health and CMV-seronegative. The CDR3 runs from the conserved cysteine through the conserved F or W. A D gene is named only where the DNA matches it firmly. Clone size, where shown, is once, few, many, or a class for clones that have expanded.

j_call: TRBJ1-6; clone_size: -; d_call: TRBD1; v_call: TRBV5-4; cdr3_nt: TGTGCCACCCGAAAACAGGGGTATAATTCACCCCTCCACTTT; cdr3_aa: CATRKQGYNSPLHF
j_call: TRBJ1-2; clone_size: few; d_call: TRBD1; v_call: TRBV18; cdr3_nt: TGTGCCAGCTCACCCGGGACAGGGAATGGCTACACCTTC; cdr3_aa: CASSPGTGNGYTF
j_call: TRBJ2-5; clone_size: -; d_call: TRBD2; v_call: TRBV27; cdr3_nt: TGTGCCAGCGCTGGCGGGAGAAATGGCCTCCAAGAGACCCAGTACTTC; cdr3_aa: CASAGGRNGLQETQYF
j_call: TRBJ2-3; clone_size: -; d_call: -; v_call: TRBV25-1; cdr3_nt: TGTGCCAGCAGTGAATATGGGACACCATCCACAGATACGCAGTATTTT; cdr3_aa: CASSEYGTPSTDTQYF
j_call: TRBJ2-7; clone_size: -; d_call: TRBD2; v_call: TRBV2; cdr3_nt: TGTGCCAGCAGGGGGACTAGCGGATCCTACGAGCAGTACTTC; cdr3_aa: CASRGTSGSYEQYF
j_call: TRBJ2-1; clone_size: -; d_call: -; v_call: TRBV7-9; cdr3_nt: TGTGCCAGCAGCCCTTCCCGGGACTTCTCCTACAATGAGCAGTTCTTC; cdr3_aa: CASSPSRDFSYNEQFF
j_call: TRBJ2-3; clone_size: -; d_call: TRBD2; v_call: TRBV28; cdr3_nt: TGTGCCAGCAGTTTCCGGTGGCGGGAGAGGGGAGATACGCAGTATTTT; cdr3_aa: CASSFRWRERGDTQYF
j_call: TRBJ1-6; clone_size: -; d_call: -; v_call: TRBV28; cdr3_nt: TGTGCCAGCAGCCTCTCTTTGGGGGCCGGAGATAATTCACCCCTCCACTTT; cdr3_aa: CASSLSLGAGDNSPLHF
j_call: TRBJ2-1; clone_size: -; d_call: TRBD2; v_call: TRBV27; cdr3_nt: TGTGCCAGCGCGAGAGGCGGGGGGCCTCAGGAGCAGTTCTTC; cdr3_aa: CASARGGGPQEQFF
j_call: TRBJ2-5; clone_size: few; d_call: -; v_call: TRBV5-1; cdr3_nt: TGCGCCAGCTCAGGGCCCGGAGAGACCCAGTACTTC; cdr3_aa: CASSGPGETQYF
j_call: TRBJ1-5; clone_size: -; d_call: TRBD1; v_call: TRBV28; cdr3_nt: TGTGCCATATCCCCCGACAGGGAGATTCAGCCCCAGCATTTT; cdr3_aa: CAISPDREIQPQHF
j_call: TRBJ2-7; clone_size: -; d_call: TRBD1; v_call: TRBV5-1; cdr3_nt: TGCGCCAGCAGCCCCGTTGAAGGGGGCAATCCCTACGAGCAGTACTTC; cdr3_aa: CASSPVEGGNPYEQYF
j_call: TRBJ2-3; clone_size: once; d_call: -; v_call: TRBV2; cdr3_nt: TGTGCCAGCAGTGATGTGGGCTCAGGCACAGATACGCAGTATTTT; cdr3_aa: CASSDVGSGTDTQYF
j_call: TRBJ2-1; clone_size: -; d_call: -; v_call: TRBV9; cdr3_nt: TGTGCCAGCAGCCTGGGGGGCGGGAGTTTTCATGAGCAGTTCTTC; cdr3_aa: CASSLGGGSFHEQFF
j_call: TRBJ2-7; clone_size: once; d_call: TRBD2; v_call: TRBV9; cdr3_nt: TGTGCCAGCAGCGCGGGAGGCCAGGGTGGCGACGAGCAGTACTTC; cdr3_aa: CASSAGGQGGDEQYF
j_call: TRBJ1-1; clone_size: -; d_call: -; v_call: TRBV9; cdr3_nt: TGTGCCAGCAGCCCCAGAGGAGGTAGGAACACTGAAGCTTTCTTT; cdr3_aa: CASSPRGGRNTEAFF
j_call: TRBJ2-5; clone_size: once; d_call: TRBD1; v_call: TRBV4-1; cdr3_nt: TGCGCCAGCGCAACAGGGGGCCGGGAGACCCAGTACTTC; cdr3_aa: CASATGGRETQYF
j_call: TRBJ2-2; clone_size: -; d_call: TRBD1; v_call: TRBV19; cdr3_nt: TGTGCCAGCCACAACGGGCAGGGGGCAACCGGGGAGCTGTTTTTT; cdr3_aa: CASHNGQGATGELFF
j_call: TRBJ2-3; clone_size: once; d_call: -; v_call: TRBV27; cdr3_nt: TGTGCCAGCAGCAGACGAATCAGGGAAGTGTTGGGCACAGATACGCAGTATTTT; cdr3_aa: CASSRRIREVLGTDTQYF
j_call: TRBJ2-1; clone_size: once; d_call: -; v_call: TRBV6-1; cdr3_nt: TGTGCCAGCAGTTCCGGCGGGACCCTTGGCAATGAGCAGTTCTTC; cdr3_aa: CASSSGGTLGNEQFF
j_call: TRBJ2-7; clone_size: -; d_call: -; v_call: TRBV6-5; cdr3_nt: TGTGCCAGCACCTCCCCGGCGGGGCCGGGCGAGCAGTACTTC; cdr3_aa: CASTSPAGPGEQYF
j_call: TRBJ2-3; clone_size: -; d_call: TRBD2; v_call: TRBV7-2; cdr3_nt: TGTGCCAGCAGCTTAGCGAAACGCGGGAGAGATACGCAGTATTTT; cdr3_aa: CASSLAKRGRDTQYF
j_call: TRBJ2-7; clone_size: -; d_call: -; v_call: TRBV30; cdr3_nt: TGTGCCTGGAGTCCCCCATCCTACGAGCAGTACTTC; cdr3_aa: CAWSPPSYEQYF
j_call: TRBJ2-2; clone_size: -; d_call: TRBD2; v_call: TRBV27; cdr3_nt: TGTGCCAGCAGTCTAGCGGGAGCTTCCGGGGAGCTGTTTTTT; cdr3_aa: CASSLAGASGELFF
j_call: TRBJ2-5; clone_size: once; d_call: -; v_call: TRBV4-1; cdr3_nt: TGCGCCAGCAGCCCCCGGCAGGACCAAGAGACCCAGTACTTC; cdr3_aa: CASSPRQDQETQYF
j_call: TRBJ2-7; clone_size: -; d_call: TRBD1; v_call: TRBV5-5; cdr3_nt: TGTGCCAGCAGCTTAGACAGGGTCCCCTACGAGCAGTACTTC; cdr3_aa: CASSLDRVPYEQYF
j_call: TRBJ1-2; clone_size: -; d_call: -; v_call: TRBV5-4; cdr3_nt: TGTGCCAGCAGCGTCGACAGATCCTATGGCTACACCTTC; cdr3_aa: CASSVDRSYGYTF
j_call: TRBJ2-7; clone_size: -; d_call: -; v_call: TRBV27; cdr3_nt: TGTGCCAGCAGTTTGGTGGCGGGCTACGAGCAGTACTTC; cdr3_aa: CASSLVAGYEQYF
j_call: TRBJ1-1; clone_size: -; d_call: -; v_call: TRBV7-6; cdr3_nt: TGTGCCAGCAGCTTAGGCCCGGGGAACACTGAAGCTTTCTTT; cdr3_aa: CASSLGPGNTEAFF
j_call: TRBJ2-7; clone_size: -; d_call: -; v_call: TRBV28; cdr3_nt: TGTGCCAGCAGTTTAGGCCGGGGTGGCTCCTACGAGCAGTACTTC; cdr3_aa: CASSLGRGGSYEQYF
j_call: TRBJ2-7; clone_size: few; d_call: -; v_call: TRBV5-1; cdr3_nt: TGCGCCAGCAGCTTGCAGGGTAGCTCCTACGAGCAGTACTTC; cdr3_aa: CASSLQGSSYEQYF
j_call: TRBJ1-2; clone_size: -; d_call: TRBD1; v_call: TRBV28; cdr3_nt: TGTGCCAGCAGTTTAGAAGGGACAGTTGTTTGGGATGGCTACACCTTC; cdr3_aa: CASSLEGTVVWDGYTF
j_call: TRBJ1-3; clone_size: -; d_call: TRBD1; v_call: TRBV2; cdr3_nt: TGTGCCAGCAGTACTGACAGGGGGGACGGAAACACCATATATTTT; cdr3_aa: CASSTDRGDGNTIYF
j_call: TRBJ1-2; clone_size: -; d_call: TRBD1; v_call: TRBV2; cdr3_nt: TGTGCCAGCATTCCCCGGGACAGGGGGTTAGTTGGCTACACCTTC; cdr3_aa: CASIPRDRGLVGYTF
j_call: TRBJ1-2; clone_size: -; d_call: TRBD1; v_call: TRBV5-6; cdr3_nt: TGTGCCAGCAGTTTGGACAGGGGGCGAGGCTACACCTTC; cdr3_aa: CASSLDRGRGYTF
j_call: TRBJ1-1; clone_size: -; d_call: -; v_call: TRBV5-4; cdr3_nt: TGTGCCAGCAGCTTGGATACAGGGAGAGATACTGAAGCTTTCTTT; cdr3_aa: CASSLDTGRDTEAFF
j_call: TRBJ2-3; clone_size: -; d_call: TRBD2; v_call: TRBV5-1; cdr3_nt: TGCGCCAGCGGGGATACTAGCGGGAGGACAGATACGCAGTATTTT; cdr3_aa: CASGDTSGRTDTQYF
j_call: TRBJ2-7; clone_size: -; d_call: TRBD2; v_call: TRBV7-9; cdr3_nt: TGTGCCAGCAGCGCACTTAGCGGGGGGGCCCCCCACGAGCAGTACTTC; cdr3_aa: CASSALSGGAPHEQYF
j_call: TRBJ1-3; clone_size: -; d_call: -; v_call: TRBV29-1; cdr3_nt: TGCAGCGCGCCTACCGGAAACACCATATATTTT; cdr3_aa: CSAPTGNTIYF